This TCR beta chain was sequenced in a study of T cell responses to AZD1222 COVID-19 vaccine. The CDR3 loop spans 13 amino acids. Germline-derived CDR1 and CDR2 are MRHNA and SNTAGT. The V and J ends lost 3 bases and 10 bases respectively, with 10 bases between them. As to this clone: The target antigen is unknown.

Notes on the study in general: Donor demographics were predominantly white British with a female majority; clonal diversity may be underestimated. Nearly half of unique spike-specific TCRs reportedly avoided B.1.351 and B.1.1.7 mutated regions. No day 14 peak samples; only post-peak repertoires were characterized.

The table came from immunoSEQ multiplex PCR; TCRdb's copy has only in-frame clones and leaves some out. Of more than 85,000 clones listed, 80% to 95% were seen once; the top ten hold 2% to 2.5%. Sequencing was performed on peripheral blood, taken 28 days after the second AZD1222 dose. The TCR originated in an adult who received the AZD1222 COVID-19 vaccine. V is TRBV6-4 and J is TRBJ1-6; possible D gene TRBD1, 5 bases. CDR3 loop: CASSETGGSPLHF. In DNA, the CDR3 is TGTGCCAGCAGTGAGACCGGGGGGTCACCCCTCCACTTT.